One and the same sample provided the 2 T cell receptor beta chains below, sequenced in a study of cytomegalovirus exposure and HLA in healthy donors. The protocol was immunoSEQ multiplex PCR, while the TCRdb copy is restricted to in-frame clones and leaves out a portion. The data show over 200,000 clones, with roughly 88% seen just once and over 2.5% held by the top ten. The sequencing input was PBMCs. Receptors were obtained from a woman aged 18-29 years in good health and CMV-seronegative.

The genes are TRBV28 and TRBJ2-1; TRBD2 matches at 7 bases. The V gene end was trimmed by 5 bases and the J gene end by 3 bases; junction bases not matched to a gene: 7. CDR3 length: 15 amino acids. Per germline, CDR1 MDHEN and CDR2 SYDVKM. This CDR3 is CASSRGLADYNEQFF. The CDR3 coding sequence is TGTGCCAGCAGTCGAGGGCTAGCGGACTACAATGAGCAGTTCTTC.

The CDR3: CASSEGHEISEQFF. CDR3 nucleotides: TGTGCCAGCAGTGAGGGGCATGAAATTAGTGAGCAGTTCTTC. The rearrangement links TRBV6-1 to TRBJ2-1; D is possibly TRBD1 (5 bases). CDR3 length: 14 residues. Germline assignment: CDR1 MNHNS and CDR2 SASEGT. Trimming took 3 bases from V and 9 from J, leaving 15 bases between them.